This TCR beta chain appears in the sequencing data of a study of cytomegalovirus exposure and HLA in healthy donors. This clone has a single count. The target antigen is unknown. Study-wide points: Researchers had no immune exposure information except CMV serostatus available.

PCR used 60 Vbeta primers and 13 Jbeta primers. The table came from immunoSEQ multiplex PCR; TCRdb's copy has only in-frame clones and leaves some out. In the table there are around 140,000 clones, 80% to 90% of which are singletons. The CDR3 is 17 residues long. Trimming pared 5 bases from V and 2 bases from J, leaving 22 bases between. The germline V gene encodes CDR1 SGHTS and CDR2 YDEGEE. Sequencing used PBMCs. This chain connects TRBV5-8 to TRBJ1-1, with D unresolved. The origin of this receptor is a woman between 25 and 40 years old in good health and CMV-seronegative. The CDR3 loop reads CASRGSLGALANTEAFF. The CDR3 DNA sequence: TGTGCCAGCAGGGGCTCCTTAGGAGCCCTAGCCAACACTGAAGCTTTCTTT.